A selection of T cell receptor beta chains follows, all from one sample in a study of cytomegalovirus exposure and HLA in healthy donors. Sequenced by immunoSEQ multiplex PCR; TCRdb stores in-frame clones only, minus some. Counted here are about 110,000 clones, around 75% occurring once; the ten biggest clones make up 1.3%. The sequenced sample consisted of PBMCs. The receptors here all came from a man aged 40-49 years in good health and CMV-seronegative. CDR3s include the opening cysteine and the closing phenylalanine or tryptophan. The D gene is left open where the match is weak. Expanded clones are given a class, and other clones once, few, many or no size at all.

TRBV13	TRBJ2-3	-	-	TGTGCCAGCAGCCCCGAGGCACTCCTCACAGATACGCAGTATTTT	CASSPEALLTDTQYF
TRBV28	TRBJ1-2	once	-	TGTGCCAGCAGTTTTCTCGGCGGGGCCTATGGCTACACCTTC	CASSFLGGAYGYTF
TRBV7-2	TRBJ2-7	once	-	TGTGCCAGCAGCCACCGAAGGGGGAGGGCCTCCGAGCAGTACTTC	CASSHRRGRASEQYF
TRBV7-8	TRBJ1-5	-	TRBD1	TGTGCCAGCAGCTCATACAGGGGGCGAGGCAATCAGCCCCAGCATTTT	CASSSYRGRGNQPQHF
TRBV19	TRBJ2-3	few	TRBD2	TGTGCCAGTACCTCTAGCGGGGTAAGCACAGATACGCAGTATTTT	CASTSSGVSTDTQYF
TRBV19	TRBJ2-7	-	TRBD1	TGTGCCAGTAGTTTTGTGGGACAGGGGAATTCCGAGCAGTACTTC	CASSFVGQGNSEQYF
TRBV27	TRBJ1-2	-	-	TGTGCCAGCAGTCCGGGACAAACGGGCTTCTATGGCTACACCTTC	CASSPGQTGFYGYTF
TRBV5-4	TRBJ2-1	-	TRBD2	TGTGCCAGCAGCTTGGGGGGGACTAGCGGGAGCGGGCAGTTCTTC	CASSLGGTSGSGQFF
TRBV15	TRBJ1-2	-	-	TGTGCCACCAGCCTCTTCGACGCAGGGGTTGGCTACACCTTC	CATSLFDAGVGYTF
TRBV9	TRBJ2-2	-	-	TGTGCCAGCAGCGACCCGACGGGAAACACCGGGGAGCTGTTTTTT	CASSDPTGNTGELFF
TRBV30	TRBJ2-7	few	-	TGTGCCTGGAGCGGACAGAGGTGGGAGCAGTACTTC	CAWSGQRWEQYF
TRBV19	TRBJ1-2	-	-	TGTGCCAGTAGTCCCTCCGGGGGCTATGGCTACACCTTC	CASSPSGGYGYTF
TRBV29-1	TRBJ2-7	-	-	TGCAGCGTTGAGGGCCTGACCTACGAGCAGTACTTC	CSVEGLTYEQYF
TRBV6-1	TRBJ2-7	-	-	TGTGCCAGCAGGACGGGGAGCTCCTACGAGCAGTACTTC	CASRTGSSYEQYF
TRBV5-1	TRBJ1-1	-	-	TGCGCCAGCAGCGGGGAGACAGGTCCCTTTAAGGCTTTCTTT	CASSGETGPFKAFF